The rows below give T cell receptor beta chains drawn from one sample of a study of post-analysis software for immune sequencing data. TCRdb ran MiXCR on the PCR reads and lists one entry per CDR3 protein. Here the sample spans around 260,000 distinct CDR3 sequences, 35% to 40% being singletons. The sample taken for sequencing was blood. The receptors were sampled from a girl aged 5-17 years with multiple sclerosis. Both conserved end residues are part of each CDR3. Fields, in order: V gene, D gene, J gene, clone size, CDR3 protein, CDR3 DNA. A D gene is named only where the DNA matches it firmly. The size of a clone is reported for some rows only, either as once, few or many, or as a class for expanded clones.

v_gene: TRBV19; d_gene: NA; j_gene: TRBJ2-3; abundance: few; CDR3aa: CASSIERTQYF; CDR3nt: TGTGCCAGTAGTATCGAACGCACGCAGTATTTT
v_gene: TRBV28; d_gene: NA; j_gene: TRBJ1-1; abundance: many; CDR3aa: CASSFPGDAFF; CDR3nt: TGTGCCAGCAGTTTCCCAGGGGACGCTTTCTTT
v_gene: TRBV6-6; d_gene: NA; j_gene: TRBJ2-7; abundance: few; CDR3aa: CASSNRDLYEQYF; CDR3nt: TGTGCCAGCAGTAACCGGGACCTCTACGAGCAGTACTTC
v_gene: TRBV5-1; d_gene: NA; j_gene: TRBJ2-3; abundance: NA; CDR3aa: CASSYLAGTSTDTQYF; CDR3nt: TGCGCCAGCAGCTACTTGGCGGGGACTAGCACAGATACGCAGTATTTT
v_gene: TRBV5-1; d_gene: TRBD1; j_gene: TRBJ2-2; abundance: NA; CDR3aa: CASSLAGQGWLFF; CDR3nt: TGCGCCAGCAGCTTGGCGGGACAGGGTTGGCTGTTTTTT
v_gene: TRBV7-3; d_gene: TRBD1; j_gene: TRBJ1-2; abundance: many; CDR3aa: CASSSPDRGYGYTF; CDR3nt: TGTGCCAGCAGCTCTCCGGACAGGGGGTATGGCTACACCTTC
v_gene: TRBV7-6; d_gene: NA; j_gene: TRBJ1-4; abundance: many; CDR3aa: CASSLDRAFNEKLFF; CDR3nt: TGTGCCAGCAGCTTAGACCGGGCCTTTAATGAAAAACTGTTTTTT
v_gene: TRBV5-1; d_gene: NA; j_gene: TRBJ1-1; abundance: NA; CDR3aa: CASSSLGTFKPNTEAFF; CDR3nt: TGCGCCAGCAGCAGTTTGGGGACCTTTAAACCGAACACTGAAGCTTTCTTT
v_gene: TRBV14; d_gene: NA; j_gene: TRBJ1-1; abundance: few; CDR3aa: CASSQGRYGVVTEAFF; CDR3nt: TGTGCCAGCAGCCAAGGAAGGTACGGGGTGGTCACTGAAGCTTTCTTT
v_gene: TRBV20-1; d_gene: NA; j_gene: TRBJ1-2; abundance: many; CDR3aa: CSARYGGYGYTF; CDR3nt: TGCAGTGCTAGATACGGGGGCTATGGCTACACCTTC
v_gene: TRBV7-6; d_gene: TRBD1; j_gene: TRBJ2-7; abundance: NA; CDR3aa: CASSLDRGREQYF; CDR3nt: TGTGCCAGCAGCTTAGACAGGGGGCGCGAGCAGTACTTC
v_gene: TRBV20-1; d_gene: NA; j_gene: TRBJ1-1; abundance: NA; CDR3aa: CSARDRKKGLNTEAFF; CDR3nt: TGCAGTGCTAGAGATCGGAAGAAGGGATTGAACACTGAAGCTTTCTTT
v_gene: TRBV7-6; d_gene: NA; j_gene: TRBJ1-5; abundance: few; CDR3aa: CASGATNQPQHF; CDR3nt: TGTGCCAGCGGGGCTACCAATCAGCCCCAGCATTTT
v_gene: TRBV7-3; d_gene: TRBD2; j_gene: TRBJ2-3; abundance: NA; CDR3aa: CAGSAPSGGRGTDTQYF; CDR3nt: TGCGCCGGCAGCGCCCCCTCGGGGGGGCGCGGCACAGATACGCAGTATTTT
v_gene: TRBV24-1; d_gene: TRBD2; j_gene: TRBJ2-2; abundance: many; CDR3aa: CATSDLTSDTGELFF; CDR3nt: TGTGCCACCAGTGATTTGACTAGCGACACCGGGGAGCTGTTTTTT
v_gene: TRBV11-2; d_gene: TRBD1; j_gene: TRBJ1-2; abundance: NA; CDR3aa: CASSLATGGGNYGYTF; CDR3nt: TGTGCCAGCAGCTTAGCGACAGGGGGCGGAAACTATGGCTACACCTTC
v_gene: TRBV27; d_gene: NA; j_gene: TRBJ1-1; abundance: NA; CDR3aa: CASSLFWNTEAFF; CDR3nt: TGTGCCAGCAGTTTATTTTGGAACACTGAAGCTTTCTTT
v_gene: TRBV28; d_gene: NA; j_gene: TRBJ2-2; abundance: NA; CDR3aa: CASTGTSGELFF; CDR3nt: TGTGCCAGCACCGGTACGAGCGGGGAGCTGTTTTTT
v_gene: TRBV10-3; d_gene: NA; j_gene: TRBJ1-4; abundance: few; CDR3aa: CAIRPSLGTNEKLFF; CDR3nt: TGTGCCATCAGACCTAGCCTGGGCACTAATGAAAAACTGTTTTTT
v_gene: TRBV29-1; d_gene: NA; j_gene: TRBJ1-4; abundance: many; CDR3aa: CSVGLGGEKLFF; CDR3nt: TGCAGCGTTGGCCTGGGGGGAGAAAAACTGTTTTTT
v_gene: TRBV10-3; d_gene: TRBD2; j_gene: TRBJ2-3; abundance: many; CDR3aa: CAISGDIAGEGTDTQYF; CDR3nt: TGTGCCATCAGCGGGGATATAGCGGGAGAAGGCACAGATACGCAGTATTTT
v_gene: TRBV29-1; d_gene: NA; j_gene: TRBJ1-2; abundance: NA; CDR3aa: CSVVVEFNYGYTF; CDR3nt: TGCAGCGTTGTTGTGGAATTCAACTATGGCTACACCTTC